The present T cell receptor (beta chain) was sequenced within a study of shared clonotypes between healthy human individuals. Study-wide points: Memory subsets generally showed lower estimated richness than naive subsets. Clonotype sharing across a few donors was observed for about 5.5% of naive CD4 clonotypes.

Note on this clone: Its specificity is not known.

HIV-negative, healthy adults without recent acute infections or vaccinations were the donors. Here immunoSEQ multiplex PCR was the method, and the copy in TCRdb shows in-frame clones only, minus some. The sample lists some 2,000,000 clones, 85% to 95% occurring once. CDR1 and CDR2 (germline): SGDLS, YYNGEE. The ends were cut back, 4 bases at V and 6 bases at J, with 23 bases in the middle. The CDR3 is made up of 16 amino acids. The sample consisted of naive CD4+ T cells sorted from blood. Subset indicated: CD45RA+ positively selected. The gene calls are TRBV9 and TRBJ2-7; the D gene is possibly TRBD2 (6 bases). This TCR was sampled from a man aged 18 to 30 in good health. The CDR3 here is CASSSEPAGRSSEQYF. The CDR3 DNA is TGTGCCAGCAGCTCGGAGCCCGCCGGGAGAAGCTCCGAGCAGTACTTC.